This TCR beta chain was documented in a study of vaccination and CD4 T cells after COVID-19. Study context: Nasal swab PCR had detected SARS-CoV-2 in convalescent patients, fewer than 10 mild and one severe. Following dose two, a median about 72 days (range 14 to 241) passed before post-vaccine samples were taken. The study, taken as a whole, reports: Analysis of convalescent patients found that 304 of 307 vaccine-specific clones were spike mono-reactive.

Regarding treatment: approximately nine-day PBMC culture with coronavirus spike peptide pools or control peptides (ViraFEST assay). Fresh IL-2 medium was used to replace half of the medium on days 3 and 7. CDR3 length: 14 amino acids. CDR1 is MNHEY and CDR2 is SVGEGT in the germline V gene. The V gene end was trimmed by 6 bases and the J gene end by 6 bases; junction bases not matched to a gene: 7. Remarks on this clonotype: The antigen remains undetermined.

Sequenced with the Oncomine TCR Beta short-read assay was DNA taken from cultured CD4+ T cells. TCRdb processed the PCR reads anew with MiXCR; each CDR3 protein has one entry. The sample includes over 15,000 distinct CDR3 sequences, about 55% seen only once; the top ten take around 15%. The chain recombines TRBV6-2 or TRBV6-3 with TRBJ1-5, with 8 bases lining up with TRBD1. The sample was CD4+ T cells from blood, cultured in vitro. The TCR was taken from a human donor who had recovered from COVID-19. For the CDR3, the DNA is TGTGCCAGCAGCCTGGACAGGGTTCCTCAGCCCCAGCATTTT. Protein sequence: CASSLDRVPQPQHF.